This T cell receptor (beta chain) comes out of a study of regulatory T cells in long-lasting Graves disease. General study points: Graves' patients with persistent disease showed TCR diversity lower than patients newly diagnosed. Shared public clonotypes totalled 2,741 in persistent patients, compared with roughly 970 in new patients. Persistent disease samples used TRBV28, TRBJ1-2 and TRBJ2-5 preferentially.

This clonotype occurred a few times. Its target is unknown. With iRepertoire HTBI primers and Arm-PCR of CDR3 regions, TCR beta libraries were built. One entry per CDR3 protein, called by TCRdb with MiXCR from the multiplex PCR reads. Here the sample spans 550,000 to 650,000 distinct CDR3 sequences, about 15% being singletons. Time point here: newly diagnosed GD, antithyroid drugs for less than 3 months. Preparation of the TCR library used RNA extracted from PBMCs. Deletions cut 1 base from V and 1 base from J, with 11 bases between. This CDR3 is 16 amino acids long. Germline loops: CDR1 LGHDT, CDR2 YNNKEL (reference sequence). This sample also belongs to another study, concerning T cells in Graves' hyperthyroidism and ophthalmopathy. That paper states: With a median lead of approximately 6.4 months before onset, the model predicted ophthalmopathy.

The chain has TRBV3-1 and TRBJ2-1, with no clear D. Here the sequenced sample was peripheral blood mononuclear cells (PBMCs), taken at new diagnosis, from a patient treated with antithyroid drugs. This TCR was sampled from a man aged 18-30 years with Graves disease. The CDR3 spells CASSQGRISSYNEQFF. The CDR3 DNA sequence: TGTGCCAGCAGCCAAGGTCGGATTTCGTCCTACAATGAGCAGTTCTTC.